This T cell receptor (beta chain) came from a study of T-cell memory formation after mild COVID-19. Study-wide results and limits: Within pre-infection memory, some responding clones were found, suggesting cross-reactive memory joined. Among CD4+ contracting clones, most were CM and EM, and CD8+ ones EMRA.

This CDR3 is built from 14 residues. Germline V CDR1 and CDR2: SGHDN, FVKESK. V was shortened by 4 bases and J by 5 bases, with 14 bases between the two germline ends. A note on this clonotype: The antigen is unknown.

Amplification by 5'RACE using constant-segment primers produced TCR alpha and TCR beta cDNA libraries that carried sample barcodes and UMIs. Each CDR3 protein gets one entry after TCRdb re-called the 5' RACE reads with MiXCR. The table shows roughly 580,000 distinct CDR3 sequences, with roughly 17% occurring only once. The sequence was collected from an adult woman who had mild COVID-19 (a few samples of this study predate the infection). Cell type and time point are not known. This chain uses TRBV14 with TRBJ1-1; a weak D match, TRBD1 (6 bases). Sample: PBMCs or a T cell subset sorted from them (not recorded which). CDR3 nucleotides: TGTGCCAGCAGCCTACTACAGGGACGGACTGAAGCTTTCTTT. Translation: CASSLLQGRTEAFF.